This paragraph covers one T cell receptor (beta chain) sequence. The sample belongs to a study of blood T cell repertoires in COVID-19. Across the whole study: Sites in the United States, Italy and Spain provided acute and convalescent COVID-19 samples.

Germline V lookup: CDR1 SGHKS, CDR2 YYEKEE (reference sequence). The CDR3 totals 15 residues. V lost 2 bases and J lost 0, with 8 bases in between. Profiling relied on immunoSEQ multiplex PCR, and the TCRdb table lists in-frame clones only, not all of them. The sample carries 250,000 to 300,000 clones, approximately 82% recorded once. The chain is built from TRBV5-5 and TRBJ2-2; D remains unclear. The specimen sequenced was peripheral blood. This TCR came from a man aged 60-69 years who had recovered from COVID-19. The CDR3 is CASSLILSNTGELFF. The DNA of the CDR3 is TGTGCCAGCAGCTTAATCCTCTCGAACACCGGGGAGCTGTTTTTT.